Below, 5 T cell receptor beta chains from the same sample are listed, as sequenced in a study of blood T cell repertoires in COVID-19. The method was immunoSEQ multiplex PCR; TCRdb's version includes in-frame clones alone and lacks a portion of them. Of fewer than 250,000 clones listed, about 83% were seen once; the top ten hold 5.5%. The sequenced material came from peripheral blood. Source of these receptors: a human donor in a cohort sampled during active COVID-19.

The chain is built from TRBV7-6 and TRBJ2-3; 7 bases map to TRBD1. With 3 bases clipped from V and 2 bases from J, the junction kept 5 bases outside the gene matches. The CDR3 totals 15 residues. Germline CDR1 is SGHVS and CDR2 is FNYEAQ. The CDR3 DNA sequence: TGTGCCAGCAGCTTCTCACAGGGGAACACAGATACGCAGTATTTT. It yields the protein CASSFSQGNTDTQYF.

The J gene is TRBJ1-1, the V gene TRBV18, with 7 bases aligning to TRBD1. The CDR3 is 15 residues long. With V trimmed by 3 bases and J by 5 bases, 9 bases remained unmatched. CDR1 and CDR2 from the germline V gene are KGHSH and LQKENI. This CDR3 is CASSPVDRVMTEAFF. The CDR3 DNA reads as TGTGCCAGCTCACCGGTTGACAGGGTGATGACTGAAGCTTTCTTT. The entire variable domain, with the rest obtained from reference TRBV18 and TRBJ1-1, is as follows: NAGVMQNPRHLVRRRGQEARLRCSPMKGHSHVYWYRQLPEEGLKFMVYLQKENIIDESGMPKERFSAEFPKEGPSILRIQQVVRGDSAAYFCASSPVDRVMTEAFFGQGTRLTVV.

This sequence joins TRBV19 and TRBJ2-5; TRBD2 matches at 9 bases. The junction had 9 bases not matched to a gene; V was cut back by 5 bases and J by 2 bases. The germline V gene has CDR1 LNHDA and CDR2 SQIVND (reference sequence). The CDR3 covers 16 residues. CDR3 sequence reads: CASSDLAGLPQETQYF. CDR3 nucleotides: TGTGCCAGTAGTGATCTAGCGGGACTACCTCAAGAGACCCAGTACTTC.

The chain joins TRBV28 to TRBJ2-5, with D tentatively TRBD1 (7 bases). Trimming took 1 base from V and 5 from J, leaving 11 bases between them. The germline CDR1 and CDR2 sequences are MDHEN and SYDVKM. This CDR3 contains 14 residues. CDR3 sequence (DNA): TGTGCCAGCAGTTTATCAGGAGGGGGCGAGACCCAGTACTTC. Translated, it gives CASSLSGGGETQYF.

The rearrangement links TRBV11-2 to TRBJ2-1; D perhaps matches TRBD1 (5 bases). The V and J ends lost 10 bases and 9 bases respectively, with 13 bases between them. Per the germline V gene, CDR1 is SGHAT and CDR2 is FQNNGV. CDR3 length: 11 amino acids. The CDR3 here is CATQGAGEQFF. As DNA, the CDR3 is TGTGCCACTCAAGGGGCAGGTGAGCAGTTCTTC.